The entry below describes one T cell receptor beta chain. The data stem from a study of Ad26.COV2.S vaccination and SARS-CoV-2 variants. Trimming removed 3 bases at V and 9 bases at J, with 9 bases between. The CDR3 has 12 amino acids. The V gene's germline CDR1 is MNHEY and CDR2 SVGEGT. Sample treatment: 19 received Ad26.COV2.S at low or high dose, single or two shots; five or six received placebo; per-sample allocation not given. Material that was analyzed had been drawn on day 63 after the first vaccine or placebo injection. Produced via immunoSEQ multiplex PCR; TCRdb's table is partial and in-frame only. The sample includes 200,000 to 250,000 clones, around 89% of them seen just once.

J is TRBJ2-1 and V is TRBV6-2 or TRBV6-3; D possibly matches TRBD1 or TRBD2 (5 bases each). The receptor was isolated from a person aged 18-65 years who received the Ad26.COV2.S COVID-19 vaccine or a placebo. Sequenced here: peripheral blood, sampled in a trial of Ad26.COV2.S vaccine versus placebo. Here the CDR3 DNA reads TGTGCCAGCAGTTATCCGGGACCTGAGCAGTTCTTC. Encoded protein: CASSYPGPEQFF.